This T cell receptor (beta chain) emerged from a study of CD8 T cells in Susac syndrome (dated by TCRdb to between 2018 and 2021). Regarding the research as a whole: Among the sequenced Susac syndrome patients, about six had clinically active disease and eight were in clinical remission. Whether CD8+ T cell activation and differentiation in Susac syndrome was antigen driven was tested using repertoire sequencing. Susac syndrome patients were therapy-naive, on corticosteroids (some also receiving IVIg), or on IVIg alone at blood withdrawal. The study compared CD8+ T cell repertoire clonality among 12 healthy donors, 14 Susac syndrome patients and 15 or so multiple sclerosis patients. The paper's findings and limits, for the study overall: The study acknowledged that relatively few individuals were included in the TCR sequencing and HLA analysis. Clonal expansion was seen in Susac syndrome CD8+ repertoires, peaking in CD8+ TEMRA cells and being greater in clinically active patients than in remitting ones. Approximately 15 Susac-specific public clones were identified in the total CD8+ repertoire, and 5 or 6 Susac-specific public clones were identified in the CD8+ TEMRA repertoire.

RNA was extracted using the RNeasy kit, and about 0.45 to 1 microgram was reverse transcribed with random hexamers. The immunoSEQ multiplex PCR assay, which covers 54 Vbeta and 13 Jbeta segments, was used to amplify TCR beta CDR3 regions. PCR amplification bias was corrected by using a synthetic template baseline for primer optimization and computational correction. The paper's data handling went like this. Reads were annotated to V, D and J genes per IMGT and analyzed with immunoSEQ Analyzer, keeping only productive sequences. Clonality was computed as one minus Shannon entropy normalized by log2 of the number of productive unique sequences. Public and private clones were assessed among the 100 most prevalent clones of each patient and control. Susac-specific clones were defined as absent from healthy and MS cohorts, about 1,000 published viral clones and other ImmuneACCESS disease sequences. In TCRdb, the public reads were trimmed at Q25 with fastp and aligned with MiXCR, with productive beta chains retained. Each CDR3 protein appears once, grouped with its most common genes and DNA. These V and J calls originate from TCRdb's pipeline instead of the authors' own analysis. In this sample the table shows some 130,000 distinct CDR3 sequences, 95% of which occur a single time. The top ten clones comprise approximately 0.18% of the sample.

To note about this clonotype: This receptor's antigen is unknown. No much larger clone exists at a distance of one base, and base qualities are not known.

Peripheral blood CD8+ and CD4+ T cells from healthy donors, Susac syndrome patients and multiple sclerosis patients were profiled by high-throughput TCR beta sequencing. Susac syndrome patients met recently defined diagnostic criteria for definite or probable disease. Bulk CD8+ and CD4+ T cells were purified magnetically by negative isolation, whereas CD8+ TEMRA cells were enriched by FACS. Blood was collected in EDTA tubes and processed within 24 hours, with PBMCs isolated through density gradient centrifugation. PBMCs intended for TCR sequencing were cryopreserved in liquid nitrogen and thawed later in a water bath at 37 degrees C. Purity of sorted or isolated CD4+, CD8+ and CD8+ TEMRA cells was at least 90%. The germline V gene specifies SGDLS as CDR1 and YYNGEE as CDR2. The CDR3, from cysteine to phenylalanine, totals 17 residues. Left in the record is the CDR3 DNA by itself, 51 bases read in frame from the first base. At the junction V is shortened by 3 bases and J by 2 bases; bases outside the gene matches: 11.

Specimen: CD8+ T cells from PBMCs. The sequence joins TRBV9 to TRBJ2-5, and TRBD1 aligns with 9 junction nucleotides. This clonotype was obtained from a human donor with Susac syndrome. DNA sequence: TGTGCCAGCAGCGGGAACCCGGGACAGGGACCTCAAGAGACCCAGTACTTC. The encoded protein is CASSGNPGQGPQETQYF.